The 25 T cell receptor beta chains reported below all come from one sample, sequenced in a study of cytomegalovirus exposure and HLA in healthy donors. The PCR contained 60 Vbeta and 13 Jbeta primers. Data came from immunoSEQ multiplex PCR; TCRdb stores just in-frame clones and leaves some out. This table holds 90,000 to 150,000 clones, 63% found once. Sequencing was performed on PBMCs. The receptors derive from a man between 35 and 55 years old in good health and CMV-seropositive.

This sequence joins TRBV9 and TRBJ2-1; weak D call: TRBD2 (5 bases). The CDR3 has 14 residues. In germline, CDR1 is SGDLS, CDR2 YYNGEE. Trimming shortened V by 0 bases and J by 3 bases, and 7 bases separated the two germline ends. As DNA, the CDR3 is TGTGCCAGCAGCGTAGACGGGAACTACAATGAGCAGTTCTTC. Translation gives CASSVDGNYNEQFF.

The chain combines TRBV7-9 with TRBJ2-5; 12 positions agree with TRBD2. V was clipped by 5 bases and J by 5 bases; unmatched bases: 12. The CDR3 has 17 residues. CDR1 and CDR2 from the germline V gene are SEHNR and FQNEAQ (reference sequence). The CDR3 region is CASSGRLAGGAGETQYF. The CDR3 DNA reads as TGTGCCAGCAGCGGCCGGCTAGCGGGAGGGGCCGGGGAGACCCAGTACTTC.

This clone showed up just a few times. The chain recombines TRBV27 with TRBJ2-5, with 8 nucleotides matching TRBD2. The CDR3 is 14 residues long. Germline values: CDR1 MNHEY, CDR2 SMNVEV (reference sequence). With V trimmed by 4 bases and J by 2 bases, 3 bases remained unmatched. In DNA, the CDR3 is TGTGCCAGCAGTTCTGCGGGGGGACAAGAGACCCAGTACTTC. It is translated as CASSSAGGQETQYF.

This chain uses TRBV7-3 with TRBJ2-2, with a possible D match to TRBD1 (6 bases). Trimming took 0 bases from V and 7 from J, leaving 9 bases between them. This CDR3 is 14 amino acids long. Germline V lookup: CDR1 SGHTA, CDR2 FQGTGA. The CDR3 is CASSLTRTDGELFF. CDR3 DNA sequence: TGTGCCAGCAGCTTAACACGGACAGACGGGGAGCTGTTTTTT.

The chain couples TRBV7-2 to TRBJ2-2; 9 bases match TRBD2. Germline V gene sequence: CDR1 SGHTA, CDR2 FQGNSA. V lost 5 bases, J lost 0 bases, and 4 bases stayed unmatched. The CDR3 sequence is 16 residues long. CDR3 region: CASSRGTSSNTGELFF. The DNA of the CDR3 is TGTGCCAGCAGCCGTGGGACTAGCTCGAACACCGGGGAGCTGTTTTTT.

The J gene is TRBJ1-2, the V gene TRBV25-1; 7 positions match TRBD1. Germline V CDR1 and CDR2: MGHDK, SYGVNS. The CDR3 sequence is 15 residues long. The V and J ends lost 4 bases and 4 bases, in that order; junction bases with no gene match: 9. CDR3 in DNA: TGTGCCAGCAGTGGGCGGGACAGCATCGCCTATGGCTACACCTTC. Translating it yields CASSGRDSIAYGYTF.

The rearrangement joins TRBV5-6 to TRBJ1-4; D may be TRBD1 (5 bases). Between the trimmed V and J ends, which lost 2 bases and 8 bases, there was a span of 13 bases. Germline V gene sequence: CDR1 SGHDT, CDR2 YYEEEE. The length of the CDR3 is 14 residues. The CDR3 loop reads CASSLLGAGEKLFF. The CDR3 bases are TGTGCCAGCAGCTTACTTGGGGCTGGAGAAAAACTGTTTTTT.

This chain uses TRBV28 with TRBJ1-2; the D gene is possibly TRBD1 (6 bases). V dropped 6 bases and J dropped 3 bases, with 17 bases sitting between them. This CDR3 contains 15 residues. Germline loops: CDR1 MDHEN, CDR2 SYDVKM. In nucleotides, the CDR3 is TGTGCCAGCAGCCACCCACAGGGTACCCACTATGGCTACACCTTC. Encoded protein: CASSHPQGTHYGYTF.

This clone has only one observation. The chain is built from TRBV27 and TRBJ1-2; maybe TRBD1 (6 bases). The CDR3 extends over 15 amino acids. V lost 1 base to trimming and J lost 4 bases, with 13 bases between them. Germline V gene sequence: CDR1 MNHEY, CDR2 SMNVEV (reference sequence). The CDR3, as DNA: TGTGCCAGCAGTTTATTCGGGCAGGGGACCTATGGCTACACCTTC. Its translation is CASSLFGQGTYGYTF.

Only a few counts were recorded for this clone. This chain joins TRBV7-9 and TRBJ2-5; 11 nucleotides agree with TRBD2. Germline V CDR1 and CDR2: SEHNR, FQNEAQ (reference sequence). The CDR3 runs 14 residues. With 5 bases clipped from V and 3 bases from J, the junction kept 2 bases outside the gene matches. The CDR3 region is CASSQLAGEETQYF. The CDR3 DNA reads TGTGCCAGCAGCCAACTAGCGGGGGAAGAGACCCAGTACTTC.

This chain uses TRBV6-5 with TRBJ1-6; 9 bases align to TRBD1. The germline V gene encodes CDR1 MNHEY and CDR2 SVGAGI. The CDR3 loop spans 15 amino acids. V shed 7 bases and J 8 bases; nucleotides not matched to a gene: 9. The CDR3 coding sequence is TGTGCCAGCAATCCACAGGGGGCGGCAGATTCACCCCTCCACTTT. It translates to CASNPQGAADSPLHF.

The chain employs TRBV7-3 and TRBJ2-1; 8 positions match TRBD1. The CDR3 is made up of 16 amino acids. V lost 5 bases and J lost 2; bases outside the gene matches: 8. Germline assignment: CDR1 SGHTA and CDR2 FQGTGA. This CDR3 reads CASSPGQGATYNEQFF. DNA of the CDR3: TGTGCCAGCAGCCCCGGACAGGGAGCAACCTACAATGAGCAGTTCTTC.

This chain uses TRBV4-3 with TRBJ2-2, with D unclear. CDR1 is LGHNA, CDR2 YSLEER, per germline. The CDR3 totals 16 residues. Deletions cut 4 bases from V and 6 bases from J, with 18 bases between. The CDR3 region has the DNA TGCGCCAGCAGCCTCAGGTTAGACCCCGGATCCGGGGAGCTGTTTTTT. Translating gives CASSLRLDPGSGELFF.

This clone was counted only a few times. Here the CDR3 DNA reads TGTGCCAGCAGTTACACCACAGGGGGCTCAGGAGATACGCAGTATTTT. Amino acid sequence: CASSYTTGGSGDTQYF. The chain combines TRBV6-5 with TRBJ2-3; 9 nucleotides match TRBD1. The germline V gene has CDR1 MNHEY and CDR2 SVGAGI. The V segment lost 2 bases and the J segment 5 bases; nucleotides outside the gene matches: 8. This CDR3 is 16 amino acids long.

CDR3 region: CASSRGDRGTNEKLFF. The CDR3 nucleotides are TGTGCCAGCAGCCGGGGGGACAGGGGAACTAATGAAAAACTGTTTTTT. This chain uses TRBV7-9 with TRBJ1-4; 10 nucleotides line up with TRBD1. The germline gives CDR1 SEHNR, CDR2 FQNEAQ (reference sequence). The CDR3 extends over 16 amino acids. Unmatched junction bases numbered 4, after V lost 5 bases and J lost 1 base.

This sequence joins TRBV11-2 and TRBJ1-4; D not certain. The germline V gene encodes CDR1 SGHAT and CDR2 FQNNGV. Trimming took 0 bases from V and 6 from J, leaving 11 bases between them. The CDR3 totals 15 residues. The CDR3 protein is CASSLDTVGDEKLFF. CDR3 DNA sequence: TGTGCCAGCAGCTTAGATACGGTGGGCGATGAAAAACTGTTTTTT.

This chain links TRBV10-3 with TRBJ2-7; TRBD2 matches at 9 bases. J lost 6 bases, V lost 3 bases, and 6 bases had no gene match. This CDR3 contains 14 residues. Germline V gives CDR1 ENHRY, CDR2 SYGVKD. The CDR3 spells CAISDAGGVAEQYF. CDR3 DNA sequence: TGTGCCATCAGTGACGCGGGAGGGGTCGCCGAGCAGTACTTC.

This clone turned up a few times. V gene TRBV5-1 combines with J gene TRBJ2-7; 7 bases map to TRBD2. V lost 5 bases to trimming and J lost 7 bases; unmatched junction nucleotides: 15. The CDR3 is 15 residues long. CDR1 and CDR2 from the germline V gene are SGHRS and YFSETQ. CDR3 nucleotide sequence: TGCGCCAGCAGTCCGGATGCGGGAGTGCAGGGAGAGCAGTACTTC. Residues: CASSPDAGVQGEQYF.

V usage is TRBV7-2 and J usage is TRBJ1-1; no reliable D call. The CDR3 loop spans 14 amino acids. V was trimmed by 5 bases and J by 8 bases, leaving 18 bases between them. CDR1 and CDR2 from the germline V gene are SGHTA and FQGNSA. CDR3 DNA sequence: TGTGCCAGCAGCCCCCCGCCCCGTGGAGTCGAAGCTTTCTTT. This gives the protein CASSPPPRGVEAFF.

This chain connects TRBV6-1 to TRBJ2-3; tentatively, D is TRBD1 (6 bases). Germline loops: CDR1 MNHNS, CDR2 SASEGT. V was clipped by 4 bases and J by 5 bases, with 16 bases between them. This CDR3 contains 15 residues. The CDR3 DNA reads TGTGCCAGCAGTGGCCGGGACACAGAAGGAGATACGCAGTATTTT. Translation gives CASSGRDTEGDTQYF.

This clone has just one count. CDR3 protein: CASAPHGSYGYTF. The CDR3 region has the DNA TGTGCCAGCGCCCCCCACGGGAGCTATGGCTACACCTTC. The gene calls are TRBV28 and TRBJ1-2, with D unresolved. The CDR3 spans 13 residues. Germline assignment: CDR1 MDHEN and CDR2 SYDVKM. Between the trimmed V and J ends, which lost 8 bases and 4 bases, there was a span of 14 bases.

The V gene is TRBV9, the J gene TRBJ1-2, with TRBD1 as a possible D gene (6 bases). Germline-derived CDR1 and CDR2 are SGDLS and YYNGEE. This CDR3 spans 12 amino acids. The V end was cut by 4 bases, the J end by 5 bases, with 9 bases between. CDR3 in amino acids: CASSRDTYGYTF. Written as DNA, the CDR3 is TGTGCCAGCAGCCGGGACACGTATGGCTACACCTTC.

This clone was seen a handful of times. The rearrangement links TRBV5-1 to TRBJ1-3, with D hard to call. This CDR3 contains 16 residues. CDR1 is SGHRS and CDR2 is YFSETQ in the germline V gene. Trimming cost V 5 bases and J 0 bases, with 15 bases left between them. The CDR3 loop reads CASSREGPFSGNTIYF. Here the CDR3 DNA reads TGCGCCAGCAGTCGGGAAGGACCATTCTCTGGAAACACCATATATTTT.

This chain joins TRBV7-9 and TRBJ1-2, with a possible D match to TRBD1 (5 bases). In germline, CDR1 is SEHNR, CDR2 FQNEAQ (reference sequence). The CDR3 loop spans 16 amino acids. The V end was cut by 3 bases, the J end by 6 bases, with 20 bases between. The CDR3 region has the DNA TGTGCCAGCAGCTTCGGGGCGGGCGGAGCGGGCGATGGCTACACCTTC. Translation: CASSFGAGGAGDGYTF.

This clone was seen just once. The rearrangement joins TRBV10-1 to TRBJ2-5; 9 nucleotides line up with TRBD1. The CDR3 is made up of 15 amino acids. V shed 0 bases and J 5 bases; nucleotides not matched to a gene: 4. CDR1 and CDR2 (germline): WNHNN, SYGVQD (reference sequence). In DNA, the CDR3 is TGCGCCAGCAGTGAGTCAGGACAGGGGTCGGAGACCCAGTACTTC. It yields the protein CASSESGQGSETQYF.